In this sample, the clone carrying this TCR beta chain turned up once. Its antigen remains unknown. The sample belongs to a study of T cell responses to AZD1222 COVID-19 vaccine. The CDR3 sequence is 12 residues long. The V gene lost 3 bases and the J gene lost 8 bases, with 13 bases spanning the gap. Germline V gives CDR1 DFQATT, CDR2 SNEGSKA (reference sequence). Study-wide points: The breadth and depth of Spike-specific TCRs increased once two AZD1222 doses had been given.

Profiled with immunoSEQ multiplex PCR; TCRdb holds only in-frame clones, not every one. Here the sample spans 180,000 or so clones, about 92% being singletons. The clonotype comes from an adult in good health. This sample comprised peripheral blood, obtained on day 0 of AZD1222 vaccination. The rearrangement joins TRBV20-1 to TRBJ1-2; D not resolved. The CDR3 region has the DNA TGCAGTGCTAGTGAAAGGTTATACGGCTACACCTTC. Its protein is CSASERLYGYTF.